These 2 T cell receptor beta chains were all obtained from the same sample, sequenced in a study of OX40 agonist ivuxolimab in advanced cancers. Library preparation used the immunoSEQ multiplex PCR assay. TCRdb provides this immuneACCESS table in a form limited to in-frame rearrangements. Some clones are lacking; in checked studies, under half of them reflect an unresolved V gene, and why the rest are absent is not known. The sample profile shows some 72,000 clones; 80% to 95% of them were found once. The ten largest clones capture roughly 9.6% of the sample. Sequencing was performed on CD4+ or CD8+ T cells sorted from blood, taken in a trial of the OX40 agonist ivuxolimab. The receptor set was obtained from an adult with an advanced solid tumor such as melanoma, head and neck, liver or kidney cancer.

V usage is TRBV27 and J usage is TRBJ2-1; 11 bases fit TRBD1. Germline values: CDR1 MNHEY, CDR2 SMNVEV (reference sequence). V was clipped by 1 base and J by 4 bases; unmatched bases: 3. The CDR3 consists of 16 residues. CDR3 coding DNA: TGTGCCAGCAGTTTATTAGGGACAGGGGGGTACAATGAGCAGTTCTTC. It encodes CASSLLGTGGYNEQFF.

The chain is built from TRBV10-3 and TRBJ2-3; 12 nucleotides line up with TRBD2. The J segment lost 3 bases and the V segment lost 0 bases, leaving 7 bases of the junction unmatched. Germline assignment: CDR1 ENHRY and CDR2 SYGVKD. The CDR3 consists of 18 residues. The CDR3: CAISESYLAGGRTDTQYF. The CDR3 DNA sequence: TGTGCCATCAGTGAGTCGTATCTAGCGGGGGGGAGGACAGATACGCAGTATTTT.